What follows describes a single T cell receptor beta chain. Using immunoSEQ multiplex PCR, the repertoire was profiled, and TCRdb retains in-frame clones only, with some absent. The table lists hundreds of thousands of clones, 80% of them singletons, with about 4.3% in the top ten. The data derive from a study of blood T cell repertoires in COVID-19. Study in general: Researchers got acute and convalescent COVID-19 samples from the United States, Italy and Spain.

The V segment lost 1 base and the J segment 1 base; nucleotides outside the gene matches: 11. The CDR3 runs to 18 residues. CDR1 is MGHRA, CDR2 YSYEKL, per germline. Participants' own reports of clinical history determined their cohort assignment. Sample: PBMCs or T cells enriched from blood (not recorded which). The chain employs TRBV4-1 and TRBJ2-7; 9 nucleotides match TRBD1. The receptor's source is a man aged 25 to 40 with acute COVID-19. The DNA of the CDR3 is TGCGCCAGCAGCCAAGTACCGCATACAGGGGGCTTATCCTACGAGCAGTACTTC. It encodes CASSQVPHTGGLSYEQYF.